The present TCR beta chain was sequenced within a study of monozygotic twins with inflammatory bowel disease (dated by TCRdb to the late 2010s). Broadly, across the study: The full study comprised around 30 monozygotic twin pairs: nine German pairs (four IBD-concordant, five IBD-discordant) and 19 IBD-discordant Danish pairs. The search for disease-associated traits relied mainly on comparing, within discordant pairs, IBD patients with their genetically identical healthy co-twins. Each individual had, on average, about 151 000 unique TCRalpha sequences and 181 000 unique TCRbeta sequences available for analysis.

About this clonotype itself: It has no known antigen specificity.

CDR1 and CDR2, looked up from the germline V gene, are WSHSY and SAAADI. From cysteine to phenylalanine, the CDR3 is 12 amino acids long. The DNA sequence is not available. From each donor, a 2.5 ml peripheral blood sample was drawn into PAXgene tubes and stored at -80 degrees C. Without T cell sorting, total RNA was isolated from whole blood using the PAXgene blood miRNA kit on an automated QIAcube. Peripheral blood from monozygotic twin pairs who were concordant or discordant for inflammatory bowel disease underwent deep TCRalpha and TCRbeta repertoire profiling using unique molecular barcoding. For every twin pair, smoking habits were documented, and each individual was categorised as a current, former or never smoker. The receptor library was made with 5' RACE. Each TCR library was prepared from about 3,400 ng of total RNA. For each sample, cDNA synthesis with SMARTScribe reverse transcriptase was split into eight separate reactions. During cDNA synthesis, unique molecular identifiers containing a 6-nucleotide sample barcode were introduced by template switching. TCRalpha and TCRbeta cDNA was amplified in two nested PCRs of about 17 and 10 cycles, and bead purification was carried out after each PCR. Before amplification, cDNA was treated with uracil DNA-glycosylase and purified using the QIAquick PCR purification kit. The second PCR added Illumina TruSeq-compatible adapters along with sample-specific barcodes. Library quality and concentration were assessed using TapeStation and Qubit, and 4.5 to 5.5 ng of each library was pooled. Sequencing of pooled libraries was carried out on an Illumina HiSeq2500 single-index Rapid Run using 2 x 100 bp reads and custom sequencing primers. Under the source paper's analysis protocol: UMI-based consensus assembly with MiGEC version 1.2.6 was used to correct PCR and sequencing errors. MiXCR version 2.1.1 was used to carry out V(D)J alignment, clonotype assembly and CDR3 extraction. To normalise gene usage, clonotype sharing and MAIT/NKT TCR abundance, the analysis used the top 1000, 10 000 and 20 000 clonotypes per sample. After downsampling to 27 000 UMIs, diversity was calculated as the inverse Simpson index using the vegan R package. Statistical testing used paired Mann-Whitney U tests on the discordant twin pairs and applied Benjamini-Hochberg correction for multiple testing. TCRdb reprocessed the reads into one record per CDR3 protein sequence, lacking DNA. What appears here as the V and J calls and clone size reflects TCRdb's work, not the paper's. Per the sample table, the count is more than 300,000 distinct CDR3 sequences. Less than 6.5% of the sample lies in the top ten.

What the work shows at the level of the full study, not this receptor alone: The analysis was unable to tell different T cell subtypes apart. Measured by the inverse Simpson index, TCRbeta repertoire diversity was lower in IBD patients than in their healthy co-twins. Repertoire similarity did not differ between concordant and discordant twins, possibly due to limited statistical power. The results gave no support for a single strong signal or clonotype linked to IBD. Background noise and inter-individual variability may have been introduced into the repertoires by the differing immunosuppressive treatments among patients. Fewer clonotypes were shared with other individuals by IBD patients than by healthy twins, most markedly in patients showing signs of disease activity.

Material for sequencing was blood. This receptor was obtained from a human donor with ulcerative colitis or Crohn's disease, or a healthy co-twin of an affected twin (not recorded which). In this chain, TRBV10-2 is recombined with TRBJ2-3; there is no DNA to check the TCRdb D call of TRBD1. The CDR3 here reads CASRRGRDTQYF.